One sample yielded the 18 T cell receptor beta chains listed below, sequenced in a study of vaccination effects on CD4 cells after COVID-19. Viral peptide pools were used in the ViraFEST assay to expand antigen-specific CD4+ T cells, and sequencing came afterward. Investigators separated out CD4+ T cells once around nine days of culture had passed. Testing of the vaccine recipients showed negative nucleocapsid antibodies and no prior SARS-CoV-2 infection. These receptors are not linked to any known antigen. The method was immunoSEQ multiplex PCR; TCRdb's version includes in-frame clones alone and lacks a portion of them. The table shows more than 20,000 clones, with about 74% occurring only once. Source: CD4+ T cells from PBMCs cultured with SARS-CoV-2 spike peptides, taken before COVID-19 vaccination. The receptor set was obtained from a human donor who received a COVID-19 vaccine.

CDR3 region: CAISGASGQETQYF. The CDR3 region has the DNA TGTGCCATCAGTGGGGCTAGCGGCCAAGAGACCCAGTACTTC. The chain carries TRBV10-3 and TRBJ2-5; TRBD2 agrees at 7 bases. Trimming removed 4 bases from V and 1 base from J; junction bases left unmatched: 3. The V gene's germline CDR1 is ENHRY and CDR2 SYGVKD. The CDR3 consists of 14 residues.

This rearrangement joins TRBV14 to TRBJ1-2; D is unclear. The germline V gene encodes CDR1 SGHDN and CDR2 FVKESK. The CDR3 extends over 14 amino acids. V lost 1 base, J lost 3 bases, and 9 bases lay in between. CDR3 DNA sequence: TGTGCCAGCAGCCAAGTTTCCCGATACTATGGCTACACCTTC. Residues: CASSQVSRYYGYTF.

This rearrangement joins TRBV7-2 to TRBJ2-7; no clear D. The V gene's germline CDR1 is SGHTA and CDR2 FQGNSA. This CDR3 spans 16 amino acids. Trimming pared 2 bases from V and 0 bases from J, leaving 14 bases between. CDR3 protein: CASSLQSGVGSYEQYF. The CDR3 nucleotides read TGTGCCAGCAGCTTACAGTCTGGGGTCGGCTCCTACGAGCAGTACTTC.

V gene TRBV2 combines with J gene TRBJ1-6; 9 bases line up with TRBD1. The V segment lost 6 bases and the J segment 9 bases; nucleotides outside the gene matches: 9. This CDR3 has 15 amino acids. Germline V lookup: CDR1 SNHLY, CDR2 FYNNEI. The CDR3 sequence is CASRAGTGYFSPLHF. The CDR3 nucleotides are TGTGCCAGCAGAGCCGGGACAGGGTATTTTTCACCCCTCCACTTT.

The chain joins TRBV18 to TRBJ2-1; 8 positions agree with TRBD2. The CDR3 length is 17 residues. The V and J ends lost 5 bases and 0 bases, in that order; junction bases with no gene match: 9. The germline V gene has CDR1 KGHSH and CDR2 LQKENI. In nucleotides, the CDR3 is TGTGCCAGCTCAGGAATGTCCGGGACTAGCTCCTACAATGAGCAGTTCTTC. Translated: CASSGMSGTSSYNEQFF.

This clone came up a few times. V usage is TRBV9 and J usage is TRBJ2-3; TRBD2 is a possible D gene (5 bases). Germline V gene sequence: CDR1 SGDLS, CDR2 YYNGEE. V dropped 1 base and J dropped 2 bases, with 14 bases sitting between them. The CDR3 loop spans 16 amino acids. The CDR3 is CASSVLVGVNTDTQYF. The CDR3 nucleotides read TGTGCCAGCAGCGTACTTGTCGGGGTTAACACAGATACGCAGTATTTT.

This rearrangement joins TRBV6-4 to TRBJ2-3; 9 nucleotides align to TRBD2. V shed 7 bases, J shed 4 bases, and the junction held 12 bases outside the gene matches. The CDR3 covers 16 residues. Germline assignment: CDR1 MRHNA and CDR2 SNTAGT. CDR3 residues: CASKRGALSSPDTQYF. In DNA form, the CDR3 reads TGTGCCAGCAAGCGGGGGGCCCTCTCGTCCCCAGATACGCAGTATTTT.

The rearrangement joins TRBV5-1 to TRBJ2-7; D may be TRBD1 or TRBD2 (6 bases each). This CDR3 is built from 16 residues. Germline CDR1 SGHRS, CDR2 YFSETQ. V lost 0 bases and J lost 6, with 19 bases in between. The CDR3: CASSLGGGTGQSEQYF. The CDR3 bases are TGCGCCAGCAGCTTGGGGGGAGGTACAGGGCAGAGCGAGCAGTACTTC.

The J gene is TRBJ2-2, the V gene TRBV4-1; 8 bases are shared with TRBD1. Germline-derived CDR1 and CDR2 are MGHRA and YSYEKL. This CDR3 region has 15 residues. V dropped 4 bases and J dropped 7; count of bases not matched to a gene: 8. The CDR3 here is CASSRTTGEHGELFF. CDR3 DNA sequence: TGCGCCAGCAGCCGCACGACAGGGGAGCACGGGGAGCTGTTTTTT.

The chain has TRBV5-8 and TRBJ1-4; 8 bases agree with TRBD1. Unmatched junction bases numbered 11, after V lost 4 bases and J lost 12 bases. This CDR3 is built from 14 residues. CDR1 and CDR2 from the germline V gene are SGHTS and YDEGEE. The CDR3 here is CASSTGQGGGELFF. The CDR3 DNA is TGTGCCAGCAGCACAGGACAGGGCGGAGGAGAACTGTTTTTT.

The chain recombines TRBV7-2 with TRBJ2-7; D unresolved. Germline CDR1 reads SGHTA; CDR2 reads FQGNSA. The V end was cut by 4 bases, the J end by 0 bases, with 4 bases between. The CDR3 has 12 residues. CDR3 DNA: TGTGCCAGCAGCTGGGCCTCCTACGAGCAGTACTTC. Translating it yields CASSWASYEQYF.

The chain is built from TRBV10-3 and TRBJ1-2; TRBD1 matches 7 bases. The CDR3 consists of 13 residues. CDR1 is ENHRY and CDR2 is SYGVKD in the germline V gene. V lost 7 bases to trimming and J lost 4 bases; unmatched junction nucleotides: 6. CDR3 sequence: CAIMFNRGYGYTF. CDR3 coding DNA: TGTGCCATCATGTTTAACAGGGGCTATGGCTACACCTTC.

The V and J genes are TRBV4-1 and TRBJ2-2; 10 bases line up with TRBD2. There are 21 residues in the CDR3. With 3 bases clipped from V and 3 bases from J, the junction kept 19 bases outside the gene matches. Germline values: CDR1 MGHRA, CDR2 YSYEKL. CDR3 DNA sequence: TGCGCCAGCAGCCAGGGGGGTGGGATTAAGCGGGAGGGCCGGGACACCGGGGAGCTGTTTTTT. Its translation: CASSQGGGIKREGRDTGELFF.

This chain joins TRBV5-1 and TRBJ2-7, with TRBD2 matching over 12 bases. Trimming at V came to 0 bases and at J to 1 base, leaving 8 bases not matched to a gene. The CDR3 sequence is 18 residues long. Germline CDR1 SGHRS, CDR2 YFSETQ. The CDR3 protein is CASSLAIPGTSGSYEQYF. In DNA form, the CDR3 reads TGCGCCAGCAGCTTGGCGATACCCGGGACTAGCGGGTCCTACGAGCAGTACTTC.

This rearrangement joins TRBV5-4 to TRBJ2-7, with 11 bases fitting TRBD2. With V trimmed by 0 bases and J by 2 bases, 10 bases remained unmatched. The CDR3 runs 18 residues. Germline CDR1 is SGHNT and CDR2 is YYREEE (reference sequence). DNA for the CDR3: TGTGCCAGCAGCTTGGATCCTAGCGGGAGGACCGTAACCTACGAGCAGTACTTC. Translation gives CASSLDPSGRTVTYEQYF.

This chain joins TRBV7-9 and TRBJ1-1; no reliable D call. Trimming removed 2 bases at V and 0 bases at J, with 4 bases between. Germline CDR1 SEHNR, CDR2 FQNEAQ (reference sequence). The CDR3 spans 13 residues. Here the CDR3 DNA reads TGTGCCAGCAGCTTACAGCTGAACACTGAAGCTTTCTTT. This gives the protein CASSLQLNTEAFF.

The rearrangement uses TRBV5-1 and TRBJ2-7; 8 bases line up with TRBD2. V dropped 5 bases and J dropped 0; count of bases not matched to a gene: 4. Germline CDR1 SGHRS, CDR2 YFSETQ. CDR3 length: 14 amino acids. Here the CDR3 reads CASRTSASSYEQYF. In DNA, the CDR3 is TGCGCCAGCAGGACTAGCGCGAGCTCCTACGAGCAGTACTTC.

The chain joins TRBV18 to TRBJ2-7; 10 nucleotides agree with TRBD1. The V segment lost 0 bases and the J segment 4 bases; nucleotides outside the gene matches: 3. CDR1 is KGHSH and CDR2 is LQKENI in the germline V gene. CDR3 size: 15 residues. CDR3 in DNA: TGTGCCAGCTCACCACCGACAGGGGGCTTGTACGAGCAGTACTTC. It is translated as CASSPPTGGLYEQYF. The variable domain in full, with the rest retrieved from reference TRBV18 and TRBJ2-7, is NAGVMQNPRHLVRRRGQEARLRCSPMKGHSHVYWYRQLPEEGLKFMVYLQKENIIDESGMPKERFSAEFPKEGPSILRIQQVVRGDSAAYFCASSPPTGGLYEQYFGPGTRLTVT.